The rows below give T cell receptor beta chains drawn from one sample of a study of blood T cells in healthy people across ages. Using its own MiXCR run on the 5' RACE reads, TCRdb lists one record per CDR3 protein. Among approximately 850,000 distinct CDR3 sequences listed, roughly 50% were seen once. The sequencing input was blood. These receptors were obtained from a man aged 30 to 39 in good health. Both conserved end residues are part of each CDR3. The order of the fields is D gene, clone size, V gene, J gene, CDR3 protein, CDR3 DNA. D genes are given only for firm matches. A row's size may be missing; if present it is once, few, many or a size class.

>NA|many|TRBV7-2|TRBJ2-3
CASSLGQRADTQYF
TGTGCCAGCAGCTTAGGTCAGCGGGCAGATACGCAGTATTTT
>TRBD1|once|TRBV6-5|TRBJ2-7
CASSSTPTGWTYEQYF
TGTGCCAGCAGCTCAACCCCGACAGGGTGGACCTACGAGCAGTACTTC
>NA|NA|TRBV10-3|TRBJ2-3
CAISDGQGDTQYF
TGTGCCATCAGTGATGGTCAGGGAGATACGCAGTATTTT
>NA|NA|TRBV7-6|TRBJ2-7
CASSLGEEGEQYF
TGTGCCAGCAGCTTAGGGGAGGAAGGCGAGCAGTACTTC
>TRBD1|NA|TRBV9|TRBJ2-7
CASSRWDSTYEQYF
TGTGCCAGCAGCAGATGGGACAGCACCTACGAGCAGTACTTC
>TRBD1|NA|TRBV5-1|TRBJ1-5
CASSLQGKNNQPQHF
TGCGCCAGCAGCTTACAGGGGAAGAATAATCAGCCCCAGCATTTT
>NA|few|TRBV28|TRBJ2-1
CASAAGEQFF
TGTGCCAGCGCAGCTGGCGAGCAGTTCTTC
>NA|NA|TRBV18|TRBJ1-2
CASSPTLGGHQYMDGYTF
TGTGCCAGCTCACCCACGTTGGGGGGCCATCAGTACATGGATGGCTACACCTTC
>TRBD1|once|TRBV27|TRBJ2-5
CASRFLGQGVNQETQYF
TGTGCCAGCCGCTTCTTGGGACAGGGGGTTAACCAAGAGACCCAGTACTTC
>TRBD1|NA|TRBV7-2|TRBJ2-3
CASSLGQGRRKDTQYF
TGTGCCAGCAGCTTAGGACAGGGAAGGAGGAAAGATACGCAGTATTTT
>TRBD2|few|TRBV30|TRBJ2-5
CAWSGLAGGGETQYF
TGTGCCTGGAGTGGCCTAGCGGGGGGAGGAGAGACCCAGTACTTC
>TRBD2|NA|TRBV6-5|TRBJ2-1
CASSTRASGSGNEQFF
TGTGCCAGCAGTACTCGAGCTAGCGGGAGTGGCAATGAGCAGTTCTTC
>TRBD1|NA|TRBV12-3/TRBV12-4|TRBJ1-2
CASSGTDRGGYTF
TGTGCCAGCAGCGGGACAGACCGGGGAGGCTACACCTTC
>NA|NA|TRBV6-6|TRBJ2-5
CASSYPLMTQYF
TGTGCCAGCAGTTATCCCCTTATGACCCAGTACTTC
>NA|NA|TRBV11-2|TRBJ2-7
CASSFSRDGEQYF
TGTGCCAGCAGCTTCTCCCGGGATGGCGAGCAGTACTTC
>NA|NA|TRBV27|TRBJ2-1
CASSLGARGWAYNEQFF
TGTGCCAGCAGTTTAGGGGCCAGGGGCTGGGCCTACAATGAGCAGTTCTTC
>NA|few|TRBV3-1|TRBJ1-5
CASSQDDDWGPQHF
TGTGCCAGCAGCCAAGATGATGATTGGGGGCCCCAGCATTTT
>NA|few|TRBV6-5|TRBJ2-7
CASSYAQDEQYF
TGTGCCAGCAGTTATGCGCAGGACGAGCAGTACTTC
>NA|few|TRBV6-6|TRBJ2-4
CASSYNPGEQYF
TGTGCCAGCAGTTATAATCCCGGGGAGCAGTACTTC
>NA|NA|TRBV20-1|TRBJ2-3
CSLGDSHTDTQYF
TGCAGTTTGGGGGATTCCCATACAGATACGCAGTATTTT
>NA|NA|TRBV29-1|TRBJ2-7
CSVRPRAGQIYEQYF
TGCAGCGTCCGACCCCGGGCGGGACAAATCTACGAGCAGTACTTC
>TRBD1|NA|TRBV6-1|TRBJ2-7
CASRDDRGAYEQYF
TGTGCCAGCAGGGACGACAGGGGAGCTTACGAGCAGTACTTC
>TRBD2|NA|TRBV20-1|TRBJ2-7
CSARTGTMHLYEQYF
TGCAGTGCTAGAACCGGGACTATGCACCTCTACGAGCAGTACTTC
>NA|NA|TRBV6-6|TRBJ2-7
CASSRGLHYEQYF
TGTGCCAGCAGTAGGGGACTCCACTACGAGCAGTACTTC